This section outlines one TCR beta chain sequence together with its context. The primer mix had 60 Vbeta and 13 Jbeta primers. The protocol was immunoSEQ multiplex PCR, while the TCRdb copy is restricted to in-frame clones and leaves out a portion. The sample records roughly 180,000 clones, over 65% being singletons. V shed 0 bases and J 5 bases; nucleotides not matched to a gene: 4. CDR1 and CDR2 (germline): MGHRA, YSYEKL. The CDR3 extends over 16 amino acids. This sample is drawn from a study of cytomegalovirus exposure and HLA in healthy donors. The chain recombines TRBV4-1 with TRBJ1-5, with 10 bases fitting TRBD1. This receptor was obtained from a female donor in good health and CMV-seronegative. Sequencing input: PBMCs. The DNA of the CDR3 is TGCGCCAGCAGCCAAGACCAGACAGGGGGCTATCAGCCCCAGCATTTT. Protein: CASSQDQTGGYQPQHF.